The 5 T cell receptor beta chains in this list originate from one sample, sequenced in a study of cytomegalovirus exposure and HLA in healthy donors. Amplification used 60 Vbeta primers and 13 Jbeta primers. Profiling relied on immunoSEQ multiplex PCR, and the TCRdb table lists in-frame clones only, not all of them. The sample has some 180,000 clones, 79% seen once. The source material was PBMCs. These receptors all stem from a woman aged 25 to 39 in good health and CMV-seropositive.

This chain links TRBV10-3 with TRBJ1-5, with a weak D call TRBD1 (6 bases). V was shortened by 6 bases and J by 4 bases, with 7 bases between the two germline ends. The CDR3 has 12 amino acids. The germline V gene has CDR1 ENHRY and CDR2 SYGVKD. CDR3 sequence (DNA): TGTGCCATCAGGGACAGTAATCAGCCCCAGCATTTT. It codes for CAIRDSNQPQHF.

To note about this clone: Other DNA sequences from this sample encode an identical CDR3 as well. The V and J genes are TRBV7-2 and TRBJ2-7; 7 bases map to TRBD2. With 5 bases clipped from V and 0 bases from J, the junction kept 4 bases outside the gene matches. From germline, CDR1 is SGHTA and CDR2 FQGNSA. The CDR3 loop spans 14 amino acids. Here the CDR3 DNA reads TGTGCCAGCAGCCCCCAGCGGGACTCCTACGAGCAGTACTTC. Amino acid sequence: CASSPQRDSYEQYF.

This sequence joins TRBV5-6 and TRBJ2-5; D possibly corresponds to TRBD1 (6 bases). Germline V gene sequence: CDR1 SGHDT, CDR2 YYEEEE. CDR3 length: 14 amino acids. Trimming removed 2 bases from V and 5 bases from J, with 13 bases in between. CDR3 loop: CASSFTGHRETQYF. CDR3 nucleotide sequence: TGTGCCAGCAGCTTCACGGGACACCGGGAGACCCAGTACTTC.

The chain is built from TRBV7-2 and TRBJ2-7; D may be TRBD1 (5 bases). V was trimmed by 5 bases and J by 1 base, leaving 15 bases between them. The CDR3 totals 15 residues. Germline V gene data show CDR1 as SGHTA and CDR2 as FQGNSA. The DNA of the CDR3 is TGTGCCAGCAGCCCGTATTTGGGGCTATCCTACGAGCAGTACTTC. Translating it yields CASSPYLGLSYEQYF.

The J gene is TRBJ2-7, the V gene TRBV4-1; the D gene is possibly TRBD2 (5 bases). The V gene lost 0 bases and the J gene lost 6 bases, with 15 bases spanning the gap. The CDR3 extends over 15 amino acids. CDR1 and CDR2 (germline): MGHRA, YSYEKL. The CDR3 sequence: CASSQDIGLSFEQYF. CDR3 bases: TGCGCCAGCAGCCAAGATATAGGACTTTCATTCGAGCAGTACTTC.